What follows are 8 T cell receptor beta chains derived from one specimen sequenced in a study of blood T cell repertoires in COVID-19. The assay was immunoSEQ multiplex PCR, and TCRdb's table has in-frame clones only and misses some. The sample contains 150,000 to 200,000 clones, 85% to 90% of which appear only once. Sample: peripheral blood. Receptors originate from a woman younger than 30 who had recovered from COVID-19.

This chain uses TRBV6-5 with TRBJ2-1; no clear D. This CDR3 contains 11 residues. Germline CDR1 reads MNHEY; CDR2 reads SVGAGI. Trimming removed 5 bases from V and 6 bases from J, with 5 bases in between. The CDR3: CASSLVNEQFF. CDR3 sequence (DNA): TGTGCCAGCAGTCTAGTCAATGAGCAGTTCTTC.

The gene calls are TRBV6-5 and TRBJ2-1; D is perhaps TRBD1 (6 bases). Trimming left V 6 bases short and J 10 bases short, with 13 bases between. The CDR3 extends over 12 amino acids. Germline V gene lookup returns CDR1 MNHEY and CDR2 SVGAGI. The CDR3 coding sequence is TGTGCCAGCAGAGCACCAGGGGAAGAGCAGTTCTTC. Amino acid sequence: CASRAPGEEQFF.

Only one count was recorded for this clone. This specimen includes other DNA sequences encoding the same CDR3. V is TRBV6-5 and J is TRBJ2-2; possibly TRBD2 for D (5 bases). Trimming cost V 0 bases and J 5 bases, with 7 bases left between them. The germline V gene encodes CDR1 MNHEY and CDR2 SVGAGI. The CDR3 covers 14 residues. Here the CDR3 reads CASSYSRDTGELFF. The CDR3 bases are TGTGCCAGCAGTTACTCGAGGGATACCGGGGAGCTGTTTTTT.

The chain joins TRBV6-5 to TRBJ2-1; TRBD2 matches at 12 bases. From germline, CDR1 is MNHEY and CDR2 SVGAGI. The CDR3 is made up of 15 amino acids. V lost 4 bases to trimming and J lost 11 bases; unmatched junction nucleotides: 9. The CDR3 DNA reads as TGTGCCAGCAGTTCCTCTACTAGCGGGAGGATCAAGCAGTTCTTC. This sequence encodes CASSSSTSGRIKQFF.

J is TRBJ2-2 and V is TRBV4-2, with D possibly being TRBD2 (5 bases). The ends were cut back, 2 bases at V and 5 bases at J, with 12 bases in the middle. Germline assignment: CDR1 LGHNA and CDR2 YNFKEQ. The CDR3 contains 15 residues. CDR3 DNA: TGTGCCAGCAGCCAACCCCAACTAGTTACCGGGGAGCTGTTTTTT. Protein: CASSQPQLVTGELFF.

This chain connects TRBV7-9 to TRBJ1-3, with TRBD1 matching 8 bases. Unmatched junction bases numbered 7, after V lost 5 bases and J lost 4 bases. Germline CDR1 SEHNR, CDR2 FQNEAQ (reference sequence). CDR3 size: 15 residues. The CDR3: CASSQGQVGGNTIYF. Written as DNA, the CDR3 is TGTGCCAGCAGCCAGGGACAGGTTGGGGGAAACACCATATATTTT.

The chain combines TRBV4-1 with TRBJ1-2; D is uncertain. Trimming pared 0 bases from V and 5 bases from J, leaving 19 bases between. Germline V gives CDR1 MGHRA, CDR2 YSYEKL. This CDR3 region has 17 residues. The CDR3 DNA reads TGCGCCAGCAGCCAAGATCATTGGCGAGGAGGCCTTTATGGCTACACCTTC. Amino acids: CASSQDHWRGGLYGYTF.

This chain links TRBV30 with TRBJ2-1; D perhaps matches TRBD2 (6 bases). CDR3 length: 14 amino acids. Germline CDR1 is GTSNPN and CDR2 is SVGIG (reference sequence). Trimming shortened V by 2 bases and J by 4 bases, and 12 bases separated the two germline ends. The DNA of the CDR3 is TGTGCCTGGAGTTTGACTAGGGATTACAATGAGCAGTTCTTC. It encodes CAWSLTRDYNEQFF.